Listed below are T cell receptor beta chains from one sample, sequenced in a study of cytomegalovirus exposure and HLA in healthy donors. Clones were read by immunoSEQ multiplex PCR, and TCRdb kept only the in-frame ones, dropping some. The sample lists 150,000 or so clones, 70% to 85% occurring once. The sequencing sample was made of PBMCs. Receptor source: a man aged 30-40 years in good health and CMV-seropositive. Each CDR3 is given with its conserved first and last residue.

CDR3 length,V gene,CDR3 protein
17,TRBV9,CASSAQGGRGSYNEQFF
15,TRBV2,CASSEESGSVGTQYF
15,TRBV10-2,CASSERDSDNSPLHF
15,TRBV2,CASSEVGGKGSPLHF
16,TRBV4-1,CASSLTGTSGPETQYF
13,TRBV29-1,CSVEGQTDYEQYF
16,TRBV18,CASSPPIGGVVAEAFF
13,TRBV6-1,CASSARGEKLDGF
14,TRBV11-2,CASSSKAGGYEQYF
10,TRBV28,CASSSYKAFF
14,TRBV6-5,CASSYGDSGQPQHF
12,TRBV5-4,CASSSGEETQYF
13,TRBV29-1,CSVNTGSMETQYF
15,TRBV2,CASSVGDRVGGELFF
14,TRBV28,CASSWGGDADTQYF
17,TRBV4-2,CASSQDLQRAPHGELFF
14,TRBV5-1,CASSQVGGNSPLHF
13,TRBV19,CASSIYQNTEAFF
17,TRBV12-1,CASSFGVRGLCNSPLHF
17,TRBV18,CASSPYSSGGYQETQYF
14,TRBV28,CASRGTSLFDEQYF
14,TRBV28,CASRTDSRNTEAFF
13,TRBV28,CASLKTAGTEAFF
16,TRBV4-1,CASSQGSGSSYNEQFF
13,TRBV18,CASSPRETDTQYF
15,TRBV7-8,CASSASGTGTRPQHF
15,TRBV15,CATSGWDRASSPLHF
15,TRBV6-5,CASSYSRGGNAEAFF